A single T cell receptor beta chain is shown here with its context. Its specificity is unknown. The data were taken from a study of long-term antiretroviral therapy in people with HIV. Germline V CDR1 and CDR2: MDHEN, SYDVKM. V shed 1 base and J shed 4 bases, with 10 bases lying between them. CDR3 size: 14 residues. Study results and caveats: Whichever time point was examined, clones expanded before ART dominated the repertoire. Patients on ART gained diversity, which nonetheless stayed below transplant donor controls. ART adherence, viral resistance and therapy changes went unrecorded. Against controls, HIV repertoires showed narrower ranges of CDR3 length.

Sequencing used immunoSEQ v3.0 at survey level. Sequenced by immunoSEQ multiplex PCR; TCRdb stores in-frame clones only, minus some. The repertoire holds fewer than 35,000 clones, with around four fifths as singletons. This TCR was sampled from a man over 45 with HIV. Source: unsorted PBMCs, taken 2.9 years after starting antiretroviral therapy. This rearrangement joins TRBV28 to TRBJ1-1; a weak D match, TRBD1 (5 bases). The CDR3, as DNA: TGTGCCAGCAGTTTATACAGGTCAGGCACTGAAGCTTTCTTT. It specifies CASSLYRSGTEAFF.